This T cell receptor beta chain was identified in a study of metastatic and nonmetastatic thyroid tumors. Study-level information: The authors compared repertoires across blood and tumor or nodule tissue from malignant and benign thyroid patients. Study findings and constraints: Reported TCR beta diversity, measured in blood and tumor, was significantly higher for malignant thyroid tumors than for benign nodules.

In the authors' workflow: A classifier for distant metastasis in papillary thyroid cancer was constructed using CDR3 differences observed across clinicopathological groups. TCRdb re-analyzed the PCR reads using MiXCR. The V and J calls follow TCRdb's processing rather than the paper's. The repertoire includes under 40,000 clones, about 15% of them detected once, and about 7% sits in the top ten. Nobody among the patients had been given any treatment before thyroid surgery. Concerning this clone: Its cognate antigen is unknown.

CDR1 is DFQATT, CDR2 SNEGSKA, per germline (reference sequence). V shed 2 bases, J shed 6 bases, and the junction held 4 bases outside the gene matches. The length of the CDR3 is 13 residues. V is TRBV20-1 and J is TRBJ1-2, with 9 bases identical to TRBD1. This TCR derives from a female donor with papillary thyroid cancer or a benign thyroid nodule (not recorded which). Some clones in this sample may be carry-over from other donors' samples. The sample taken for sequencing was blood. The CDR3 sequence is CSARLTGGHGYTF. For the CDR3, the DNA is TGCAGTGCTAGATTGACAGGGGGTCATGGCTACACCTTC.